The entry that follows covers one T cell receptor beta chain sequence. Investigators isolated RNA and reverse transcribed it into cDNA to act as the sequencing template. Produced via immunoSEQ multiplex PCR; TCRdb's table is partial and in-frame only. The sample carries roughly 150,000 clones, under 60% recorded once. The germline V gene encodes CDR1 MNHNY and CDR2 SVGAGI (reference sequence). V was clipped by 7 bases and J by 0 bases, with 7 bases between them. CDR3 size: 13 residues. This sample is part of a study of CD8+ T cells in alopecia areata. Study-level information: Treatment ran 6 to 18 months, with 6 months of follow-up afterward.

This TCR came from a human donor with alopecia areata. The material was CD4+ T cells sorted from blood, obtained at week 0. The rearrangement links TRBV6-6 to TRBJ2-4, with D uncertain. This CDR3 reads CASKGVAKNIQYF. DNA for the CDR3: TGTGCCAGCAAGGGTGTAGCCAAAAACATTCAGTACTTC.